These 7 T cell receptor beta chains were all obtained from the same sample, sequenced in a study of blood T cells in healthy people across ages. Next came a second PCR, run for about 7 to 11 cycles, which used a sample-barcoded 5' primer along with a J-beta primer mix. Each CDR3 protein is one row after TCRdb ran MiXCR on the 5' RACE reads. Of 650,000 to 1,000,000 distinct CDR3 sequences listed, roughly 34% are singletons. The sequencing sample was made of blood. The receptors shown here come from a man younger than 30 in good health.

This clonotype came up a few times. The chain has TRBV5-1 and TRBJ2-1, with no clear D. Germline loops: CDR1 SGHRS, CDR2 YFSETQ. The V end lost 0 bases, the J end lost 7 bases, and 17 bases lay between the germline ends. The CDR3 is 16 amino acids. In nucleotides, the CDR3 is TGCGCCAGCAGCTTGGACTCACTCATCCTCGGGAATGAGCAGTTCTTC. It codes for CASSLDSLILGNEQFF.

The CDR3: CASRPDPNTEAFF. CDR3 sequence (DNA): TGCGCCAGCAGACCGGACCCGAACACTGAAGCTTTCTTT. The J gene is TRBJ1-1, the V gene TRBV5-1; D is undetermined. Germline V gene sequence: CDR1 SGHRS, CDR2 YFSETQ. The CDR3 runs to 13 residues. V was clipped by 5 bases and J by 1 base, with 9 bases between them.

This clonotype was seen ten or more times. The chain joins TRBV7-2 to TRBJ1-2; TRBD1 agrees at 7 bases. Per the germline V gene, CDR1 is SGHTA and CDR2 is FQGNSA. The V segment lost 5 bases and the J segment 4 bases; nucleotides outside the gene matches: 7. The CDR3 covers 14 residues. CDR3 DNA sequence: TGTGCCAGCAGCAGTCGACAGGGTAGCTATGGCTACACCTTC. Its translation is CASSSRQGSYGYTF.

The genes are TRBV3-1 and TRBJ2-7, with D tentatively TRBD2 (6 bases). The CDR3 is 15 residues long. V lost 1 base to trimming and J lost 7 bases, with 17 bases between them. Per the germline V gene, CDR1 is LGHDT and CDR2 is YNNKEL (reference sequence). CDR3 DNA: TGTGCCAGCAGCCAAGTTGGAGGGTCTGTCAATGAGCAGTACTTC. This encodes CASSQVGGSVNEQYF.

The chain employs TRBV25-1 and TRBJ2-5; 7 bases are shared with TRBD2. CDR3 length: 12 residues. The ends lost 8 bases at V and 5 bases at J; junction bases unmatched: 5. Looked up from germline, CDR1 is MGHDK and CDR2 is SYGVNS. The CDR3 loop reads CASQSGAETQYF. CDR3 nucleotide sequence: TGTGCCAGCCAGAGCGGGGCTGAGACCCAGTACTTC.

The chain carries TRBV28 and TRBJ2-3; 10 bases fit TRBD2. There are 17 residues in the CDR3. With V trimmed by 7 bases and J by 5 bases, 15 bases remained unmatched. CDR1 is MDHEN, CDR2 SYDVKM, per germline. CDR3 sequence reads: CASIRASGRLVRDTQYF. The CDR3 DNA is TGTGCCAGCATTCGGGCTAGCGGGAGATTAGTCAGAGATACGCAGTATTTT. The full variable domain, with the rest looked up from reference TRBV28 and TRBJ2-3, is DVKVTQSSRYLVKRTGEKVFLECVQDMDHENMFWYRQDPGLGLRLIYFSYDVKMKEKGDIPEGYSVSREKKERFSLILESASTNQTSMYLCASIRASGRLVRDTQYFGPGTRLTVL.

Points on this clonotype: This could be a read error, since a much larger clone is one nucleotide away. The V gene is TRBV12-3 or TRBV12-4, the J gene TRBJ2-1; possibly TRBD1 or TRBD2 for D (5 bases each). This CDR3 is 11 amino acids long. The V gene lost 5 bases and the J gene lost 10 bases, with 9 bases spanning the gap. CDR3 loop: CASSTRQEQFF. The DNA for the CDR3 is TGTGCCAGCAGTACTAGACAGGAGCAGTTCTTC.